This TCR beta chain is drawn from a study of blood T cell repertoires in COVID-19. Across the whole study: Both acute and convalescent COVID-19 samples were obtained from the United States, Italy and Spain. Nucleic acid was either cDNA or gDNA, and it came from T cells, B-cell-depleted T cells, or PBMCs.

How the authors handled the data: Amplification of reference gene primers was used by the study to estimate nucleated cell counts. TCRdb's table, derived via immunoSEQ multiplex PCR, lists solely in-frame clones and lacks some. The DNA was the basis for D and trimming; V, J and clone size are from that table. The sample has approximately 120,000 clones, about 88% seen once; the top ten hold roughly 1.2%. This clone was picked up a small number of times. CDR1 KGHSH and CDR2 LQKENI come from the germline V gene. V was pared by 8 bases and J by 4 bases, with 7 bases of the junction left unmatched. This CDR3 has 14 residues.

The chain joins TRBV18 to TRBJ1-2, with TRBD1 matching over 10 bases. Source material: peripheral blood. This receptor was identified in a woman older than 75 with acute or convalescent COVID-19. The CDR3 sequence: CASARTGGIYGYTF. CDR3 nucleotides: TGTGCCAGCGCACGGACAGGGGGAATCTATGGCTACACCTTC. The full variable domain, rest sourced from reference TRBV18 and TRBJ1-2, is NAGVMQNPRHLVRRRGQEARLRCSPMKGHSHVYWYRQLPEEGLKFMVYLQKENIIDESGMPKERFSAEFPKEGPSILRIQQVVRGDSAAYFCASARTGGIYGYTFGSGTRLTVV.